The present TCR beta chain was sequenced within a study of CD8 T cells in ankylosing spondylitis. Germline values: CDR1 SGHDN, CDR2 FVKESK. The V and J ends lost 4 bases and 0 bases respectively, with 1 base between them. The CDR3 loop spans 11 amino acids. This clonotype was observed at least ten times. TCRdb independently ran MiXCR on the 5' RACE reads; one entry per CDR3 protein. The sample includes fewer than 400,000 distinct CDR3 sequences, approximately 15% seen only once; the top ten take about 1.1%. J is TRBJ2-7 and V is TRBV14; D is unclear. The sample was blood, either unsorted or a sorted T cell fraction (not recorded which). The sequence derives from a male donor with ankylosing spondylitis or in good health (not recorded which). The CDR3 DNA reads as TGTGCCAGCAGCCGCTCCTACGAGCAGTACTTC. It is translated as CASSRSYEQYF.